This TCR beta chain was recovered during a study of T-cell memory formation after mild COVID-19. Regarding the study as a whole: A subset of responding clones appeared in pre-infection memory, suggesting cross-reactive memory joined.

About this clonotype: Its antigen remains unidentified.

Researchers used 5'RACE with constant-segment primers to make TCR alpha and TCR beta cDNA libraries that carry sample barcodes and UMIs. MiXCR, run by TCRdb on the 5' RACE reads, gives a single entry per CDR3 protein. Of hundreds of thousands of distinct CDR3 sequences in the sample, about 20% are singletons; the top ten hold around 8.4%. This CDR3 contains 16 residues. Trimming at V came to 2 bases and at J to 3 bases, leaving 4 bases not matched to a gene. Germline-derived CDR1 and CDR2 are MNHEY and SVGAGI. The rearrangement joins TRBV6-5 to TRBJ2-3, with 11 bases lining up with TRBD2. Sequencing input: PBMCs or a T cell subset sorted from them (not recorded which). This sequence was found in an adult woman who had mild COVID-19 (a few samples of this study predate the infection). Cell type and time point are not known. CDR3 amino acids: CASSYTTSGRTDTQYF. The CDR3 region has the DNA TGTGCCAGCAGTTACACAACTAGCGGGAGAACAGATACGCAGTATTTT.